Sequencing of this T cell receptor beta chain was carried out in a study of persistence of HIV-infected CD4 T cells. Comments on this clone: Its antigen is undetermined.

This was the immunoSEQ version 4 assay in survey mode. TCRdb keeps only in-frame clones here, not all; method: immunoSEQ multiplex PCR. The sample yields over 60,000 clones, about 69% seen once. An overlapping HIV-1 Gag peptide pool stimulated these cells at approximately 0.91 ug/peptide/mL. Memory cells lacking CD40L and CD69 with high CD45RO were sorted. CD4+ T cell counts exceeded 400 cells/uL; CMV serology was positive. For 18 hours, CD8-depleted PBMCs received anti-CD28/CD49d costimulation, a CD40-blocking antibody and enfuvirtide. Germline CDR1 is MNHEY and CDR2 is SMNVEV (reference sequence). Trimming removed 6 bases from V and 2 bases from J, with 14 bases in between. CDR3 length: 15 amino acids. Whole-study findings and limits: Within sorted populations, more oligoclonal TCRs accompanied more oligoclonal proviruses.

This material consisted of CD4+ T cells sorted from PBMCs after roughly 19-hour stimulation, taken from a patient who received antiretroviral therapy. This TCR derives from an adult man with HIV who was CMV-seropositive. This chain uses TRBV27 with TRBJ1-3; D is unclear. CDR3 DNA sequence: TGTGCCAGCAGCCCGAGGGTTAATACTGGAAACACCATATATTTT. Protein product: CASSPRVNTGNTIYF.